This entry lists 30 T cell receptor beta chains sequenced from one sample in a study of T cell repertoires in cytomegalovirus infection. TCRdb recomputed calls from the reads with MiXCR, one row per CDR3 protein. The sample holds roughly 320,000 distinct CDR3 sequences; about a tenth are singletons and the top ten take less than 3%. Input material: PBMCs. These receptors originate from a human donor in good health (CMV status not recorded). Some clones in this sample may be carry-over from other donors' samples.

This clonotype has at least ten counts. The chain carries TRBV20-1 and TRBJ2-2, with 9 bases matching TRBD1. Losses at the gene ends were 5 bases for V and 0 bases for J; bases not matched to a gene: 13. Germline-derived CDR1 and CDR2 are DFQATT and SNEGSKA (reference sequence). The CDR3 is 18 residues long. CDR3 nucleotide sequence: TGCAGTGCTTCCCGCCGTGACAGGGGGGCAACGAACACCGGGGAGCTGTTTTTT. This encodes CSASRRDRGATNTGELFF.

The CDR3 DNA is TGCAGCGTTGAAGACTCGCGCCTCGGGAGTGGCTACACCTTC. It yields the protein CSVEDSRLGSGYTF. The chain has TRBV29-1 and TRBJ1-2; D is unresolved. In germline, CDR1 is SQVTM, CDR2 ANQGSEA. The CDR3 is 14 residues long. V was clipped by 0 bases and J by 7 bases, with 15 bases between them.

In this sample, this clonotype turned up many times. The rearrangement uses TRBV28 and TRBJ2-7; 8 bases line up with TRBD2. The CDR3 spans 14 residues. The J segment lost 2 bases and the V segment lost 6 bases, leaving 6 bases of the junction unmatched. Germline V gene lookup returns CDR1 MDHEN and CDR2 SYDVKM. The CDR3 spells CASSTGGVPYEQYV. CDR3 bases: TGTGCCAGCAGCACGGGGGGGGTACCCTACGAGCAGTACGTC.

CDR3 DNA sequence: TGTGCCAGCAGCAAACGACAGGATCAGGGTGAAGCTTTCTTT. Translating gives CASSKRQDQGEAFF. The chain combines TRBV7-9 with TRBJ1-1; tentatively, D is TRBD1 (6 bases). From germline, CDR1 is SEHNR and CDR2 FQNEAQ (reference sequence). Trimming removed 5 bases at V and 7 bases at J, with 17 bases between. The length of the CDR3 is 14 residues.

This clonotype was counted many times. This chain links TRBV19 with TRBJ2-5; 8 bases match TRBD1. Germline CDR1 LNHDA, CDR2 SQIVND (reference sequence). The CDR3 sequence is 15 residues long. V shed 8 bases and J 7 bases; nucleotides not matched to a gene: 15. As DNA, the CDR3 is TGTGCCAGTCGTCACAGGGGGAACCTAGGCTGGACCCAGTACTTC. Amino acid sequence: CASRHRGNLGWTQYF.

This clonotype was counted at least ten times. In nucleotides, the CDR3 is TGTGCCATCAGTGAGTCTGCGGGGGGCTCCAGTACTGTC. It codes for CAISESAGGSSTV. This chain links TRBV10-3 with TRBJ2-7; 8 nucleotides line up with TRBD2. In germline, CDR1 is ENHRY, CDR2 SYGVKD. This CDR3 is 13 amino acids long.

This clonotype has a handful of counts. The genes are TRBV19 and TRBJ2-1; D remains unclear. V dropped 2 bases and J dropped 5 bases, with 10 bases sitting between them. The V gene's germline CDR1 is LNHDA and CDR2 SQIVND (reference sequence). The CDR3 extends over 14 amino acids. The CDR3 is CASSISGTHNEQFF. CDR3 sequence (DNA): TGTGCCAGTAGTATATCAGGAACCCACAATGAGCAGTTCTTC.

In its sample, this clonotype was seen many times. The rearrangement uses TRBV18 and TRBJ2-7; the D is unclear. With 4 bases removed from V and 7 bases from J, the gap between germline ends came to 14 bases. The CDR3 spans 13 residues. Germline CDR1 and CDR2: KGHSH and LQKENI. CDR3 sequence (DNA): TGTGCCAGCTCACTCGGAGCCATGAGGGAGCAGTACGTC. Translating it yields CASSLGAMREQYV.

In its sample, this clonotype was seen a few times. The gene calls are TRBV28 and TRBJ1-4; D call uncertain. The CDR3 length is 14 residues. V lost 2 bases and J lost 4, with 8 bases in between. CDR1 and CDR2 (germline): MDHEN, SYDVKM. CDR3 coding DNA: TGTGCCAGCAGTTTACCGATTCGTAATGAAAAACTGTTTTTT. Its protein product is CASSLPIRNEKLFF.

The table lists this clonotype with many counts. The chain links TRBV6-2 or TRBV6-3 to TRBJ1-5; D perhaps matches TRBD1 (5 bases). The V end was cut by 0 bases, the J end by 7 bases, with 19 bases between. The germline CDR1 and CDR2 sequences are MNHEY and SVGEGT. The CDR3 runs to 17 residues. CDR3 DNA: TGTGCCAGCAGTTACTCGCCGTTCAGGGAGGGCTGGCAGCCCCAGCATTTT. It is translated as CASSYSPFREGWQPQHF.

This clonotype was seen repeatedly, ten times or more. V and J are TRBV7-2 and TRBJ2-1, with 10 positions matching TRBD2. CDR3 length: 16 amino acids. Germline CDR1 is SGHTA and CDR2 is FQGNSA. V lost 5 bases to trimming and J lost 3 bases; unmatched junction nucleotides: 7. CDR3 bases: TGTGCCAGCAGCGCCAGGCTAGCGGGGGTCTACAATGAGCAGTTCTTC. It specifies CASSARLAGVYNEQFF. Together with reference TRBV7-2 and TRBJ2-1, the CDR3 gives the full variable domain: GAGVSQSPSNKVTEKGKDVELRCDPISGHTALYWYRQSLGQGLEFLIYFQGNSAPDKSGLPSDRFSAERTGGSVSTLTIQRTQQEDSAVYLCASSARLAGVYNEQFFGPGTRLTVL.

The table lists this clonotype with many counts. The chain carries TRBV6-1 and TRBJ1-2; TRBD1 aligns across 7 bases. Trimming removed 5 bases from V and 6 bases from J; junction bases left unmatched: 12. The V gene's germline CDR1 is MNHNS and CDR2 SASEGT. The CDR3 is 15 residues long. The CDR3 region is CASSYAGQVSDGYTF. The CDR3 DNA is TGTGCCAGCAGTTATGCCGGACAGGTATCGGATGGCTACACCTTC.

Only a few counts were recorded for this clonotype. The V call is TRBV29-1, the J call TRBJ2-3; unclear D gene. Deletions cut 8 bases from V and 0 bases from J, with 6 bases between. Per germline, CDR1 SQVTM and CDR2 ANQGSEA. The CDR3 is 11 amino acids. CDR3 region: CSLRSTDTQYF. CDR3 bases: TGCAGCCTCCGAAGCACAGATACGCAGTATTTT.

Ten or more counts support this clonotype. CDR3 nucleotides: TGTGCCAGCAGCCCCTTAGCGGGTGCGTACCAAGAGACCCAGTACTTC. Translation gives CASSPLAGAYQETQYF. The rearrangement links TRBV7-2 to TRBJ2-5; 7 nucleotides match TRBD2. The CDR3 runs to 16 residues. Trimming removed 5 bases from V and 0 bases from J; junction bases left unmatched: 9. Germline V gene lookup returns CDR1 SGHTA and CDR2 FQGNSA.

V gene TRBV6-2 or TRBV6-3 combines with J gene TRBJ1-5, with D maybe TRBD1 (5 bases). Germline CDR1 is MNHEY and CDR2 is SVGEGT. CDR3 length: 14 residues. The V gene lost 8 bases and the J gene lost 1 base, with 12 bases spanning the gap. CDR3 residues: CASAARGSNQPQHF. In DNA form, the CDR3 reads TGTGCCAGCGCAGCGCGGGGGAGCAATCAGCCCCAGCATTTT.

The genes are TRBV20-1 and TRBJ2-2; TRBD2 aligns across 10 bases. V trimming: 0 bases; J trimming: 5 bases; junction bases outside the gene matches: 9. Germline values: CDR1 DFQATT, CDR2 SNEGSKA (reference sequence). This CDR3 is built from 17 residues. DNA for the CDR3: TGCAGTGCTAGAGATTGGCGAGCGGGGGGGCCAACCGGGGAGCTGTTTTTT. It yields the protein CSARDWRAGGPTGELFF.

Many counts were recorded for this clonotype. The chain joins TRBV6-2 or TRBV6-3 to TRBJ2-2, with D possibly matching TRBD1 (5 bases). Trimming cost V 0 bases and J 0 bases, with 5 bases left between them. In germline, CDR1 is MNHEY, CDR2 SVGEGT. The CDR3 contains 15 residues. CDR3 nucleotides: TGTGCCAGCAGTTACTCGACAGCGAACACCGGGGAGCTGTTTTTT. Translating it yields CASSYSTANTGELFF.

This clonotype was seen many times. The chain is built from TRBV6-5 and TRBJ2-2, with TRBD2 matching over 9 bases. The ends lost 6 bases at V and 0 bases at J; junction bases unmatched: 5. CDR1 and CDR2 (germline): MNHEY, SVGAGI. This CDR3 region has 16 residues. The CDR3 DNA sequence: TGTGCCAGCAGCATTCTAGCGGGGTCGAACACCGGGGAGCTGTTTTTT. As protein: CASSILAGSNTGELFF.

V and J are TRBV5-1 and TRBJ2-5; TRBD1 agrees at 7 bases. The CDR3 has 14 amino acids. Germline V CDR1 and CDR2: SGHRS, YFSETQ. The junction had 5 bases not matched to a gene; V was cut back by 5 bases and J by 1 base. The CDR3 spells CASRAGTVQETQYF. The CDR3 nucleotides read TGCGCCAGCAGGGCCGGGACAGTCCAAGAGACCCAGTACTTC.

In this sample, this clonotype turned up many times. The chain joins TRBV20-1 to TRBJ1-1; 12 bases are shared with TRBD1. V was pared by 3 bases and J by 5 bases, with 13 bases of the junction left unmatched. The CDR3 sequence is 17 residues long. Germline-derived CDR1 and CDR2 are DFQATT and SNEGSKA (reference sequence). The CDR3 region has the DNA TGCAGTGCTAGGGCCCCTCCGGGACAGGGGGCGAGAACTGAAGCTTTCTTT. It specifies CSARAPPGQGARTEAFF.

In regard to this clonotype: The junction departs from the called germline gene at one end, perhaps through a read error. CDR3 bases: TGTGCCAGTAGTATAGGACAGGAGAACACTGAAGCTGTCTTT. It encodes CASSIGQENTEAVF. This chain uses TRBV19 with TRBJ1-1; D possibly corresponds to TRBD1 (6 bases). In germline, CDR1 is LNHDA, CDR2 SQIVND (reference sequence). This CDR3 spans 14 amino acids.

This clonotype was observed at least ten times. The J gene is TRBJ1-5, the V gene TRBV4-2; 10 nucleotides agree with TRBD1. J gave up 7 bases and V 0 bases, and 6 bases lay outside the gene matches. This CDR3 has 16 amino acids. CDR1 LGHNA and CDR2 YNFKEQ come from the germline V gene. For the CDR3, the DNA is TGTGCCAGCAGCCAAGAGTGGGACAGGGGAGACCAGCCCCAGCATTTT. It translates to CASSQEWDRGDQPQHF.

This clonotype was counted ten times or more. The chain combines TRBV29-1 with TRBJ2-1; D tentatively reads TRBD1 or TRBD2 (5 bases each). Germline loops: CDR1 SQVTM, CDR2 ANQGSEA. This CDR3 contains 13 residues. Deletions cut 7 bases from V and 5 bases from J, with 15 bases between. The CDR3 sequence: CSARWGYNNEQFF. The CDR3 nucleotides read TGCAGCGCCAGGTGGGGGTATAACAATGAGCAGTTCTTC.

V gene TRBV2 combines with J gene TRBJ1-3; TRBD1 agrees at 7 bases. The CDR3 has 15 amino acids. V gave up 6 bases and J gave up 2 bases; unmatched junction bases: 7. CDR1 is SNHLY, CDR2 FYNNEI, per germline. CDR3 loop: CASRVQGDAGNTIYF. CDR3 bases: TGTGCCAGCAGAGTTCAGGGGGACGCTGGAAACACCATATATTTT.

This clonotype was detected ten times or more. The chain uses TRBV6-1 and TRBJ1-6; D is unclear. Germline V gene sequence: CDR1 MNHNS, CDR2 SASEGT. CDR3 length equals 12 residues. The V end was cut by 8 bases, the J end by 7 bases, with 9 bases between. The DNA for the CDR3 is TGTGCCAGCTGGAACACAAATTCACCCCTCCACTTT. It encodes CASWNTNSPLHF.

This clonotype was recorded a few times. A clone one base away is much larger, so this may be a read error. The chain joins TRBV12-3 or TRBV12-4 to TRBJ2-7; no definite D call. V shed 2 bases and J shed 5 bases, with 1 base lying between them. This CDR3 has 10 residues. CDR3 amino acids: CASSLHEQYF. CDR3 nucleotide sequence: TGTGCCAGCAGTTTACACGAGCAGTACTTC.

This clonotype was detected many times. This chain uses TRBV6-6 with TRBJ2-5; D is perhaps TRBD1 (5 bases). Trimming took 4 bases from V and 5 from J, leaving 11 bases between them. Germline CDR1 MNHNY, CDR2 SVGAGI (reference sequence). This CDR3 has 13 amino acids. The CDR3 protein is CASSSGFLETQYF. CDR3 nucleotides: TGTGCCAGCAGTTCAGGGTTTCTCGAGACCCAGTACTTC.

This clonotype was seen many times. J is TRBJ2-1 and V is TRBV7-8; D tentatively fits TRBD1 or TRBD2 (5 bases each). CDR3 length: 16 residues. The germline V gene encodes CDR1 SGHVS and CDR2 FQNEAQ. V was clipped by 5 bases and J by 1 base, with 15 bases between them. CDR3 sequence (DNA): TGTGCCAGCAGCACAACCGGGACGGGATCCTACAATGAGCAGTTCTTC. Translation: CASSTTGTGSYNEQFF.

This clonotype was detected a few times. The rearrangement joins TRBV10-3 to TRBJ1-2, with no clear D. The CDR3 is 12 residues long. V lost 8 bases, J lost 8 bases, and 15 bases lay in between. Looked up from germline, CDR1 is ENHRY and CDR2 is SYGVKD. The CDR3 spells CAIQSGTEGYTF. CDR3 nucleotides: TGTGCCATCCAGAGCGGCACGGAGGGCTACACCTTC.

This clonotype showed up just a few times. The chain employs TRBV9 and TRBJ2-2; D is perhaps TRBD2 (7 bases). The CDR3 totals 17 residues. Germline-derived CDR1 and CDR2 are SGDLS and YYNGEE. Trimming cost V 0 bases and J 1 base, with 13 bases left between them. The CDR3 is CASSVGGGAWNTGELFF. The CDR3 region has the DNA TGTGCCAGCAGCGTAGGGGGGGGGGCATGGAACACCGGGGAGCTGTTTTTT.